This T cell receptor (beta chain) was sequenced in a study of CD8 T cells in Susac syndrome. Broader study findings: It was acknowledged by the study that relatively few individuals were included in its TCR sequencing and HLA analysis.

RNA amounts of roughly 0.45 to 1 ug underwent reverse transcription with random hexamers. immunoSEQ multiplex PCR amplified TCR beta CDR3 across 54 Vbeta, 13 Jbeta. TCRdb re-called the immunoSEQ multiplex PCR reads with MiXCR, one entry per CDR3 protein. The sample includes approximately 120,000 distinct CDR3 sequences, around 92% of them seen just once. Sequencing of TCR beta was undertaken in CD8+ and CD4+ T cells derived from blood. TEMRA cells were FACS-enriched, with CD8+ and CD4+ T cells isolated negatively. V shed 6 bases and J shed 4 bases, with 16 bases lying between them. The germline V gene encodes CDR1 DFQATT and CDR2 SNEGSKA (reference sequence). CDR3 length: 15 residues. As concerns this clonotype: Antigen specificity is unknown.

The chain couples TRBV20-1 to TRBJ2-6; D not resolved. The sequence derives from a human donor in good health. Sequences were obtained from CD8+ T cells from PBMCs. In DNA, the CDR3 is TGCAGTGCGAAGAGCGATGCCTCCGGGGCCAACGTCCTGACTTTC. Encoded protein: CSAKSDASGANVLTF.